This TCR beta chain was obtained from a study of spatial heterogeneity in lung cancer (dated by TCRdb to about 2019). For the wider study: Beta-chain transcripts were consistently detected in greater numbers than alpha-chain transcripts, which likely reflects a higher abundance of beta-chain transcripts. TCR transcript counts in tumor regions correlated strongly with a T cell transcriptional module score from matched bulk RNA-seq. In the raw uncorrected reads, each unique combination of TCR and UMI appeared more than ten times on average. In non-small cell lung cancer, the study quantitatively compared TCR alpha and beta repertoires across several tumor regions, matched nontumor lung, and blood. Nonsynonymous mutation counts, determined by whole-exome sequencing of tumor tissue, were related to TCR repertoire features. Both alpha and beta chains were TCR-sequenced in samples taken at surgery, namely 220 tumor regions, around 64 matched nontumor lung samples and over 55 PBMC samples. The research as a whole found: TCR-seq was estimated to cover only approximately 7% of tumor T cells for alpha chains and about 13% for beta chains. The tumor nonsynonymous mutation count correlated with the number of expanded intratumoral alpha and beta TCRs. Counts of ubiquitous and regional expanded TCRs were found to correlate with counts of ubiquitous and regional nonsynonymous mutations, respectively. Confirming at a functional level the hypothesis that regional TCRs recognize regional mutations was considered to require additional single-cell paired TCR alpha and beta sequencing.

The library was made by 5' RACE. The instrument was a NextSeq 500. In the TCR library protocol, a unique molecular identifier was attached to each TCR cDNA molecule so that PCR and sequencing errors could be corrected. The study's own analysis went as follows. Decombinator tools were used for TCR identification, UMI-based error correction and CDR3 extraction. TCRs above a frequency of 2 per 1,000, corresponding to the top 1% of the tumor frequency distribution, were defined as expanded. Expanded tumor TCRs were classed as regional if statistically deemed absent (corrected P<0.05) from at least one tumor region, otherwise ubiquitous. Renyi diversity was computed with the R vegan package after each repertoire had been subsampled 100 times to 5,000 TCRs. To build CDR3 similarity networks, amino acid triplet string-kernel similarity was used, and CDR3s were connected when their pairwise similarity was above 0.82. The public reads were reprocessed in TCRdb via fastp at Q25 and MiXCR, keeping in-frame beta chains. Each CDR3 protein gets just one entry, which takes the most common genes and DNA from the rows behind it. The V and J calls were determined by TCRdb, not by the authors. The sample table holds 9,000 to 10,000 distinct CDR3 sequences, of which more than 13% were seen once. Approximately 15% of the sample is held by the ten biggest clonotypes.

The time point tag for this specimen amounts to: sample taken at primary tumor resection. Donors were over 60 patients with early-stage, untreated non-small cell lung cancer from the lung TRACERx cohort. For TCR sequencing, whole RNA was extracted from tumor and nontumor lung tissue, or from cryopreserved PBMC samples, and no cell sorting was done. Only patients with enough RNA available from two or more tumor regions were chosen for TCR sequencing. A lung pathologist reviewed the tumor and adjacent nontumor lung specimens before the specimens were selected. The CDR3 contains 20 residues, cysteine and phenylalanine counted. Only the CDR3 DNA stays, 60 bases, in frame from base 1. Trimmed from V: 9 bases; trimmed from J: 4 bases; junction bases lacking a gene match: 20. According to the germline V gene, CDR1 reads KGHDR and CDR2 reads SFDVKD. This clonotype appeared many times. Its specific antigen is unknown. The sample holds no much larger clone one base away, and base qualities are not on file. This beta chain appears as a stray read in a library generated for alpha chains; its size is not informative.

The rearrangement combines TRBV24-1 with TRBJ2-2, with 12 central nucleotides matching TRBD1. This TCR was sampled from a male donor with early-stage non-small cell lung cancer. This specimen consisted of lung tumor tissue, obtained at surgery. Here the CDR3 is given as CATSWSQGQGAGRGTGELFF. At the DNA level, the sequence is TGTGCCACCTCGTGGAGCCAGGGACAGGGGGCAGGTCGAGGCACCGGGGAGCTGTTTTTT.